The TCR beta chain described here comes from a study of T cells in Graves' hyperthyroidism and ophthalmopathy. For the study at large: Initial diagnosis, before any treatment, was when peripheral blood was collected.

Trimming took 0 bases from V and 4 from J; bases not matched to a gene: 9. The germline V gene encodes CDR1 DFQATT and CDR2 SNEGSKA (reference sequence). CDR3 length: 16 amino acids. With respect to this clonotype: Antigen: not known.

Study results and limitations: The model foresaw ophthalmopathy a median roughly 6.6 months prior to onset.

Amplified TCR beta CDR3 regions came from RNA transcripts. An initial round of RT-PCR targeting the TCR CDR3 relied on the HTBI primer set. TCRdb processed the multiplex PCR reads anew with MiXCR; each CDR3 protein has one entry. The sample has hundreds of thousands of distinct CDR3 sequences; less than 15% are singletons. V usage is TRBV20-1 and J usage is TRBJ1-5; 7 bases line up with TRBD1. This sequence originates from a woman between 18 and 29 years old with Graves' hyperthyroidism. Material for sequencing was blood. CDR3 region: CSARDSWQGGNQPQHF. In nucleotides, the CDR3 is TGCAGTGCTAGAGACTCCTGGCAGGGGGGGAATCAGCCCCAGCATTTT.